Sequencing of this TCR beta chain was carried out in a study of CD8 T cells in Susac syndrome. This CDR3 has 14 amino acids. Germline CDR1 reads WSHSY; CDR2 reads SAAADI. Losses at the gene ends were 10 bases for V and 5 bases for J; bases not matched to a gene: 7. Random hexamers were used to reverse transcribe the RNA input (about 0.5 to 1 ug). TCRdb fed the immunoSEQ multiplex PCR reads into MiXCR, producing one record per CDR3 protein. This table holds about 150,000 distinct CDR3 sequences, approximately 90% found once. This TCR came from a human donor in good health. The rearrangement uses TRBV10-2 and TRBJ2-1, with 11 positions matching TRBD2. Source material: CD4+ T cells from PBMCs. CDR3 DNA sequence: TGCGCCACCTTTCCGGGACTAGCGGACAATGAGCAGTTCTTC. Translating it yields CATFPGLADNEQFF.